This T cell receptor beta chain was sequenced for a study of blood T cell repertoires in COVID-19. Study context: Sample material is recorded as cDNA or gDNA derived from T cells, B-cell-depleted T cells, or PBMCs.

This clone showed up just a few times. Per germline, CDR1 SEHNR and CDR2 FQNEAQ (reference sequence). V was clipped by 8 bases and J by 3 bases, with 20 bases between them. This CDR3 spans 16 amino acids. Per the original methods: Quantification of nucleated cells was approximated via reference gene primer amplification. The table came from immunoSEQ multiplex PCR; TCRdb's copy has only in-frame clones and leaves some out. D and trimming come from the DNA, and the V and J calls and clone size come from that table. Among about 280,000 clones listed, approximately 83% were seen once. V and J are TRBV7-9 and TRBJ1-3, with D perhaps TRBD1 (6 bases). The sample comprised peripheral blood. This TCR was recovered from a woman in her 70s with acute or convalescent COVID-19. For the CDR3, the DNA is TGTGCCAGCGGCCCTCACCGGGGGGCAAATGGAAACACCATATATTTT. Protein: CASGPHRGANGNTIYF.